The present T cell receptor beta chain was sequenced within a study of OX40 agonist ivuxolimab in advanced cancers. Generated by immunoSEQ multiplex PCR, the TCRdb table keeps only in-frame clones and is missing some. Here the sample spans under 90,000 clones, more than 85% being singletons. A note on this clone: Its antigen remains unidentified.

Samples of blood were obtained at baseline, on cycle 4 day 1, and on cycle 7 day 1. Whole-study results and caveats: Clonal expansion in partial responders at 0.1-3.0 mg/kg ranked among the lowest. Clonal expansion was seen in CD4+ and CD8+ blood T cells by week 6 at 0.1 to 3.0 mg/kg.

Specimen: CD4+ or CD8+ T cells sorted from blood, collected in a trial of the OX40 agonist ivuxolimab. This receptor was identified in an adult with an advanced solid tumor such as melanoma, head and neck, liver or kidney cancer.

For the CDR3, the DNA is TGTGCCAGCAGGGACAGTCTAAACTATGGCTACACCTTC. This translates into CASRDSLNYGYTF. V and J are TRBV27 and TRBJ1-2; D may be TRBD1 (6 bases). Germline CDR1 is MNHEY and CDR2 is SMNVEV (reference sequence). V lost 6 bases and J 2 bases, leaving 10 bases between the germline ends. The CDR3 has 13 residues.